This T cell receptor (beta chain) was sequenced during a study of blood T cell repertoires in COVID-19 (dated by TCRdb to about 2020). The study in broad terms: The collaborator samples originated in the United States, Italy and Spain and spanned the acute and convalescent phases of COVID-19. The prospective study material was composed of cDNA or gDNA derived from T cells, B-cell-depleted T cells, or PBMCs. Deeply sampled blood TCRbeta repertoires from subjects exposed to, actively infected with, or recovered from COVID-19 were included in the dataset. A freely available public database, intended as a resource for researchers studying the immune response to SARS-CoV-2, is where the repertoires were released. Samples came from the ongoing ImmuneRACE study (first 160 participants) plus 1,254 subjects from 6 global collaborators. Nearly every sample came with metadata listing a de-identified subject ID, COVID-19 status, age in years and sex. HLA class I and class II types, where available, came from metadata supplied by the sample provider rather than from assay-based typing. The full study reports these points: How much clinical and demographic metadata was included differed by source and by participant, and the metadata was provided uncurated.

Notes on this clone: What this receptor recognizes is not known. Base quality data are lacking; no much larger clone is found one base away.

The CDR3, from cysteine to phenylalanine, totals 14 residues. Just the 42-base CDR3 DNA is kept, in frame starting at base 1. CDR1 and CDR2 are drawn from the germline V gene (reference sequence): SEHNR, FQNEAQ. Trimming takes 5 bases from V and 7 bases from J, and the germline ends sit 17 bases apart. In the prospective study, participants were about 18 to 90 years old, resided in approximately 25 geographic areas of the United States, and were enrolled through a virtual design. To assign participants to cohorts, the prospective study relied on clinical history that participants themselves reported in a screening survey and a study questionnaire. In the prospective study, mobile phlebotomists collected whole blood, serum and a nasopharyngeal or oropharyngeal swab from each participant. Prospective study participants could optionally give additional blood draws and questionnaires over a roughly two-month period. Blood samples from the prospective study were shipped frozen or at room temperature prior to DNA extraction.

The immunoSEQ Assay, a bias-controlled multiplex PCR, was used to amplify TCRbeta CDR3 regions from genomic DNA. From the authors' description of their analysis: Within the assay, amplification of reference gene primers was used to estimate how many nucleated cells each sample contained. Sequence reads were collapsed and filtered to measure the absolute abundance of every unique TCRbeta CDR3 rearrangement. Productive Simpson clonality was computed per sample as the square root of Simpson's diversity index over productive rearrangements. What TCRdb holds here is the immuneACCESS table cut down to in-frame rearrangements. Part of the clones is not present; checked against another copy, under half of the missing clones reflect an unresolved V gene, and the others are unexplained. Clone size and the V and J calls come from that table; the DNA yielded D and trimming. The table for this sample lists about 160,000 clones; around 83% of them were counted only once. Of the sample, 3.6% falls within the top ten clones.

What was sequenced was PBMCs or T cells enriched from blood (not recorded which). The TCR sequence derives from a woman between 50 and 59 years old in a cohort exposed to, infected with or recovered from COVID-19 (not recorded which). The chain is encoded by TRBV7-9 joined to TRBJ1-1; TRBD1 could be the D gene, as 5 bases match. In nucleotide form, the sequence is TGTGCCAGCAGCGAAAGTGGGGCAACAATTGAAGCTTTCTTT. This yields the protein CASSESGATIEAFF.